The clone carrying this T cell receptor beta chain came up a few times. As yet, its antigen is unknown. The record originates from a study of blood T cells in healthy people across ages. Study overall: Per two T cells, template switching captured roughly one barcoded beta molecule. General observations from the study: There was no known CMV status for donors, so expanded clonotype changes were possibly confounded.

The authors ran a second PCR of about 6 to 12 cycles using a sample-barcoded 5' primer and a J-beta primer mix. TCRdb reprocessed the 5' RACE reads with MiXCR, giving one entry per CDR3 protein. The table has hundreds of thousands of distinct CDR3 sequences, about 40% seen once. The sample was blood. The sequence derives from a woman aged 60 to 75 in good health.

In DNA, the CDR3 is TGTGCCAGCAGTTCCAGGGATCCTGCAACTAATGAAAAACTGTTTTTT. Its translation: CASSSRDPATNEKLFF. This chain connects TRBV12-3 or TRBV12-4 to TRBJ1-4, with a tentative D call TRBD1 (5 bases). Trimming pared 4 bases from V and 0 bases from J, leaving 12 bases between. CDR3 length: 16 amino acids.